This passage covers 19 T cell receptor beta chains from one sample sequenced in a study of CD8 T cells in ankylosing spondylitis. TCRdb re-analysed the 5' RACE reads in MiXCR, keeping a single row per CDR3 protein. Among some 340,000 distinct CDR3 sequences, roughly 14% were seen once, and the ten largest hold less than 1.1%. Sequencing was performed on blood, either unsorted or a sorted T cell fraction (not recorded which). These receptors originate from a male donor with ankylosing spondylitis or in good health (not recorded which).

The CDR3 loop is CASSPLGGRGGTGELFF. The DNA for the CDR3 is TGTGCCAGCAGTCCGTTGGGCGGGAGGGGGGGCACCGGGGAGCTGTTTTTT. This rearrangement joins TRBV12-3 or TRBV12-4 to TRBJ2-2; TRBD2 matches 9 bases. Trimming cost V 5 bases and J 4 bases; bases outside gene matches: 11. This CDR3 has 17 amino acids.

This clonotype was counted a few times. This chain links TRBV10-2 with TRBJ2-2; 7 bases fit TRBD1. The J segment lost 5 bases and the V segment lost 5 bases, leaving 5 bases of the junction unmatched. The CDR3 consists of 14 residues. Germline loops: CDR1 WSHSY, CDR2 SAAADI. CDR3: CASSPRGSTGELFF. The DNA of the CDR3 is TGCGCCAGCAGTCCCAGGGGGTCTACCGGGGAGCTGTTTTTT.

This clonotype was seen only a few times. The chain joins TRBV5-1 to TRBJ2-5; the D gene is possibly TRBD1 (6 bases). Germline lookup yields CDR1 SGHRS and CDR2 YFSETQ. This CDR3 is built from 15 residues. With 0 bases removed from V and 4 bases from J, the gap between germline ends came to 13 bases. The CDR3 DNA sequence: TGCGCCAGCAGCTTGGATAACAGGGAGAGAGAGACCCAGTACTTC. Translated: CASSLDNRERETQYF.

The chain is built from TRBV6-1 and TRBJ1-1; TRBD1 matches 11 bases. The CDR3 runs 17 residues. With V trimmed by 8 bases and J by 1 base, 12 bases remained unmatched. Germline values: CDR1 MNHNS, CDR2 SASEGT. CDR3 sequence (DNA): TGTGCCAGCGAATTAGTTAGGGACAGGGGGGCGAACACTGAAGCTTTCTTT. Amino acids: CASELVRDRGANTEAFF.

This rearrangement joins TRBV3-1 to TRBJ2-3; a weak D match, TRBD2 (5 bases). The CDR3 sequence is 15 residues long. The germline V gene has CDR1 LGHDT and CDR2 YNNKEL (reference sequence). V was shortened by 4 bases and J by 3 bases, with 14 bases between the two germline ends. The CDR3 coding sequence is TGTGCCAGCAGCCTTAAAACCGAGCGGACAGATACGCAGTATTTT. This encodes CASSLKTERTDTQYF.

This clonotype has only a few counts. The V and J genes are TRBV19 and TRBJ2-1; 10 nucleotides line up with TRBD2. J gave up 6 bases and V 4 bases, and 12 bases lay outside the gene matches. The CDR3 has 17 residues. Germline lookup yields CDR1 LNHDA and CDR2 SQIVND (reference sequence). This CDR3 is CASSTGLAGGPFNEQFF. Here the CDR3 DNA reads TGTGCCAGTAGTACGGGCTTAGCGGGAGGCCCCTTCAATGAGCAGTTCTTC.

The CDR3 spells CTPGTSGSGEQFF. The CDR3 DNA reads TGCACACCTGGGACTAGCGGGAGTGGTGAGCAGTTCTTC. This chain links TRBV20-1 with TRBJ2-1, with 14 bases lining up with TRBD2. The CDR3 consists of 13 residues. The V gene's germline CDR1 is DFQATT and CDR2 SNEGSKA (reference sequence).

The gene calls are TRBV12-3 or TRBV12-4 and TRBJ1-5, with 9 bases aligning to TRBD1. The V gene end was trimmed by 3 bases and the J gene end by 2 bases; junction bases not matched to a gene: 8. CDR3 size: 17 residues. The CDR3 DNA follows: TGTGCCAGCAGTTTCGGGACAGGGTCCGGAGGCAATCAGCCCCAGCATTTT. Its translation is CASSFGTGSGGNQPQHF.

The chain has TRBV4-1 and TRBJ2-2; 8 positions match TRBD1. The germline CDR1 and CDR2 sequences are MGHRA and YSYEKL. The CDR3 consists of 16 residues. V lost 5 bases and J lost 5; bases outside the gene matches: 10. This CDR3 is CASSKGQGARTGELFF. CDR3 nucleotides: TGCGCCAGCAGCAAAGGACAGGGAGCAAGGACCGGGGAGCTGTTTTTT.

This clonotype has more than one count but fewer than ten. This rearrangement joins TRBV5-4 to TRBJ2-5; D is perhaps TRBD1 (5 bases). The CDR3 extends over 14 amino acids. CDR1 is SGHNT, CDR2 YYREEE, per germline (reference sequence). The V end lost 5 bases, the J end lost 3 bases, and 14 bases lay between the germline ends. CDR3 coding DNA: TGTGCCAGCAGAATCTTGGGGCGGAAAGAGACCCAGTACTTC. Translating gives CASRILGRKETQYF.

CDR3 region: CASIGGAPQPLHF. The CDR3 DNA sequence: TGTGCCAGCATAGGCGGTGCTCCTCAACCCCTCCACTTT. The chain uses TRBV2 and TRBJ1-6, with unresolved D. Deletions cut 7 bases from V and 12 bases from J, with 16 bases between. The CDR3 has 13 residues. The V gene's germline CDR1 is SNHLY and CDR2 FYNNEI.

The V and J genes are TRBV9 and TRBJ2-1, with 7 bases matching TRBD2. V was clipped by 4 bases and J by 6 bases; unmatched bases: 7. CDR1 is SGDLS and CDR2 is YYNGEE in the germline V gene. The CDR3 has 14 residues. The CDR3 DNA reads as TGTGCCAGCAGCACGGGACTAACCCGCAATGAGCAGTTCTTC. Protein product: CASSTGLTRNEQFF.

This clonotype was counted at least ten times. The chain is built from TRBV29-1 and TRBJ2-1; 9 nucleotides agree with TRBD1. Germline V gives CDR1 SQVTM, CDR2 ANQGSEA. The CDR3 loop spans 15 amino acids. Trimming at V came to 5 bases and at J to 3 bases, leaving 8 bases not matched to a gene. The CDR3 protein is CSVLGGTGFYNEQFF. CDR3 bases: TGCAGCGTTCTGGGCGGGACAGGGTTCTACAATGAGCAGTTCTTC.

This clonotype has more than one count but fewer than ten. The chain combines TRBV20-1 with TRBJ1-6; the D gene is possibly TRBD1 (6 bases). V lost 2 bases and J lost 8, with 19 bases in between. Germline V CDR1 and CDR2: DFQATT, SNEGSKA (reference sequence). The CDR3 has 16 residues. As DNA, the CDR3 is TGCAGTGCTAGAAGACTGGGGGGGGGCGGTGATTCACCCCTCCACTTT. Translated: CSARRLGGGGDSPLHF.

V is TRBV20-1 and J is TRBJ2-1; D not certain. The CDR3 runs 11 residues. From germline, CDR1 is DFQATT and CDR2 SNEGSKA (reference sequence). The V end was cut by 6 bases, the J end by 6 bases, with 9 bases between. CDR3: CSAIVSNEQFF. DNA of the CDR3: TGCAGTGCAATAGTCTCCAATGAGCAGTTCTTC.

This clonotype was found many times. This chain links TRBV20-1 with TRBJ1-2, with 7 nucleotides matching TRBD1. The CDR3 runs to 13 residues. CDR1 is DFQATT and CDR2 is SNEGSKA in the germline V gene (reference sequence). The ends lost 8 bases at V and 1 base at J; junction bases unmatched: 7. The CDR3: CSPADRVNYGYTF. The CDR3 DNA is TGCAGTCCAGCCGACAGGGTTAACTATGGCTACACCTTC.

This rearrangement joins TRBV7-7 to TRBJ2-5; D ambiguous. With 0 bases removed from V and 4 bases from J, the gap between germline ends came to 6 bases. CDR3 size: 13 residues. Germline V gives CDR1 SSHAT, CDR2 FNYEAQ (reference sequence). The CDR3, as DNA: TGTGCCAGCAGCTTAGCGCCTGGAGAGACCCAGTACTTC. Translation: CASSLAPGETQYF.

This clonotype was seen repeatedly, ten times or more. This chain joins TRBV4-1 and TRBJ2-1, with 8 bases aligning to TRBD1. Germline values: CDR1 MGHRA, CDR2 YSYEKL. Trimming cost V 1 base and J 2 bases; bases outside gene matches: 4. The CDR3 length is 16 residues. CDR3 loop: CASSQGTGGPYNEQFF. The DNA for the CDR3 is TGCGCCAGCAGCCAAGGAACAGGGGGACCCTACAATGAGCAGTTCTTC.

The gene calls are TRBV20-1 and TRBJ2-1; 7 bases agree with TRBD2. Trimming at V came to 6 bases and at J to 9 bases, leaving 17 bases not matched to a gene. The CDR3 is 15 amino acids. Germline CDR1 reads DFQATT; CDR2 reads SNEGSKA (reference sequence). The chain's CDR3 is CSASEPSGYIGEQFF. The DNA of the CDR3 is TGCAGTGCATCTGAACCTAGCGGATATATTGGTGAGCAGTTCTTC.